The 8 T cell receptor beta chains below come from one sample, sequenced in a study of blood T cell repertoires in COVID-19. Data came from immunoSEQ multiplex PCR; TCRdb stores just in-frame clones and leaves some out. The data contain about 99,000 clones, more than 65% of them seen just once; the ten biggest clones take up roughly 20%. Sequenced sample: peripheral blood. All receptors come from an elderly woman with active or convalescent COVID-19.

The chain recombines TRBV2 with TRBJ1-1; 7 bases fit TRBD1. The V segment lost 2 bases and the J segment 0 bases; nucleotides outside the gene matches: 9. The germline CDR1 and CDR2 sequences are SNHLY and FYNNEI. CDR3 length equals 17 residues. The CDR3 loop is CASSERRDSSMNTEAFF. The CDR3, as DNA: TGTGCCAGCAGTGAACGTCGGGACAGTTCAATGAACACTGAAGCTTTCTTT.

Here the CDR3 reads CASRGTRGGDEQFF. In nucleotides, the CDR3 is TGTGCCAGCAGGGGGACCCGGGGAGGCGATGAGCAGTTCTTC. The gene calls are TRBV28 and TRBJ2-1; tentative D call: TRBD2 (6 bases). The CDR3 length is 14 residues. V dropped 6 bases and J dropped 8 bases, with 17 bases sitting between them. Germline V gives CDR1 MDHEN, CDR2 SYDVKM.

V gene TRBV6-5 combines with J gene TRBJ2-7, with 8 bases that match TRBD2. CDR1 MNHEY and CDR2 SVGAGI come from the germline V gene. The trim removed 2 bases at V and 7 bases at J, leaving 10 bases unmatched. The CDR3 is made up of 15 amino acids. The chain's CDR3 is CASSYGTGGPREQYF. Here the CDR3 DNA reads TGTGCCAGCAGTTACGGGACGGGAGGGCCTCGGGAGCAGTACTTC.

V gene TRBV28 combines with J gene TRBJ2-5; D not certain. The germline V and J ends were trimmed by 6 bases and 0 bases, with 8 bases remaining between them. The CDR3 covers 13 residues. Germline V gene sequence: CDR1 MDHEN, CDR2 SYDVKM. CDR3 nucleotide sequence: TGTGCCAGCAGACAGTGGGACCAAGAGACCCAGTACTTC. This gives the protein CASRQWDQETQYF.

This chain uses TRBV10-3 with TRBJ2-7, with 8 bases fitting TRBD2. This CDR3 comprises 16 residues. CDR1 is ENHRY, CDR2 SYGVKD, per germline. Trimming cost V 0 bases and J 6 bases; bases outside gene matches: 10. Here the CDR3 reads CAISESGDSGVGEQYF. DNA for the CDR3: TGTGCCATCAGTGAGTCGGGGGATAGCGGGGTGGGCGAGCAGTACTTC.

A single count supports this clone. The chain is built from TRBV15 and TRBJ2-3, with 9 nucleotides matching TRBD1. Germline trimming cut 5 bases from V and 0 bases from J; bases unmatched to any gene: 12. Germline CDR1 is LNHNV and CDR2 is YYDKDF (reference sequence). The CDR3 runs to 18 residues. CDR3 in amino acids: CATSRGRQGVSSTDTQYF. The CDR3 nucleotides read TGTGCCACCAGCCGCGGCCGACAGGGGGTATCTAGCACAGATACGCAGTATTTT.

This sequence joins TRBV2 and TRBJ2-5; the match to TRBD1 covers 7 bases. The V gene end was trimmed by 1 base and the J gene end by 5 bases; junction bases not matched to a gene: 1. From germline, CDR1 is SNHLY and CDR2 FYNNEI. This CDR3 comprises 13 residues. The CDR3 bases are TGTGCCAGCAGTGAAGGGACAGGCGAGACCCAGTACTTC. Translated, it gives CASSEGTGETQYF.

The V and J genes are TRBV7-3 and TRBJ2-3; D is undetermined. The CDR3 is 12 amino acids. Germline V gives CDR1 SGHTA, CDR2 FQGTGA. The V end was cut by 2 bases, the J end by 6 bases, with 6 bases between. This CDR3 reads CASSLQADTQYF. The CDR3 DNA follows: TGTGCCAGCAGCTTACAGGCGGATACGCAGTATTTT. The full variable domain, in which reference TRBV7-3 and TRBJ2-3 provide the parts outside the CDR3, is GAGVSQTPSNKVTEKGKYVELRCDPISGHTALYWYRQSLGQGPEFLIYFQGTGAADDSGLPNDRFFAVRPEGSVSTLKIQRTERGDSAVYLCASSLQADTQYFGPGTRLTVL.